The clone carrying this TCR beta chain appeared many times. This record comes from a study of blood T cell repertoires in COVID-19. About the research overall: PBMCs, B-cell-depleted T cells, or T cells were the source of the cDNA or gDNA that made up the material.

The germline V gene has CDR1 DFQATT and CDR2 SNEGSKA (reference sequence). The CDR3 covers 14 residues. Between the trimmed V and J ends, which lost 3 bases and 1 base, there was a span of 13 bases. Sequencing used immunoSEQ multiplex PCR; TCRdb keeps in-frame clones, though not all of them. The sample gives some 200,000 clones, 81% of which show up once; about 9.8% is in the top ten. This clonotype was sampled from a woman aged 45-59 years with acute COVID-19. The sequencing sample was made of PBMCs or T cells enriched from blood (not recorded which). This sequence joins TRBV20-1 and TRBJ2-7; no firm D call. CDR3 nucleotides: TGCAGTGCTAGTACCCAGGATGGGTCCTACGAGCAGTACTTC. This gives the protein CSASTQDGSYEQYF.